This T cell receptor beta chain came from a study of T cells in Graves' hyperthyroidism and ophthalmopathy. Lactation, pregnancy, other autoimmune disease or uncontrolled infection excluded patients. J gave up 10 bases and V 8 bases, and 4 bases lay outside the gene matches. The CDR3 totals 11 residues. The germline V gene has CDR1 LNHDA and CDR2 SQIVND (reference sequence). This clonotype occurred a few times. RNA transcripts yielded amplified TCR beta CDR3 regions. A first-round RT-PCR of the TCR CDR3 used the HTBI primer set. TCRdb processed the multiplex PCR reads anew with MiXCR; each CDR3 protein has one entry. The sample records about 290,000 distinct CDR3 sequences, more than 10% being singletons.

The receptor was derived from a woman in her thirties with Graves' hyperthyroidism that later progressed to Graves' ophthalmopathy. The sequenced material came from blood. The chain uses TRBV19 and TRBJ2-1; 8 positions match TRBD2. The CDR3 sequence is CASGRGGEQFF. For the CDR3, the DNA is TGTGCCAGTGGCCGGGGGGGCGAGCAGTTCTTC.